The next 14 T cell receptor beta chains were all read from a single sample in a study of breast tumors, draining lymph nodes, adjacent tissues (dated by TCRdb to the mid-2010s). Receptor amplification or capture employed multiplex PCR. The listed sequencing device is Illumina HiSeq 2000. TCRdb redid the processing of the public reads, applying fastp at Q25 and MiXCR, and retained in-frame beta chains. Each CDR3 protein appears once, grouped with its most common genes and DNA. The sample table contains 180,000 or so distinct CDR3 sequences; only one count was recorded for around 29% of them. The top ten clonotypes cover 4.3% of the sample. The axillary draining lymph nodes of breast cancer patients were the source of the lymph node samples. Source material: axillary lymph node tissue. The receptors were sampled from a female donor with breast cancer. Some clones in this sample may be carry-over from other donors' samples.

This chain uses TRBV15 with TRBJ1-1; D may be TRBD1 (6 bases). Germline V lookup: CDR1 LNHNV, CDR2 YYDKDF (reference sequence). This CDR3 contains 15 residues. Trimming stripped 6 bases from V and 1 base from J, with 15 bases between. In DNA, the CDR3 is TGTGCCACCAGGATCTCTGACAGGACGAACACTGAAGCTTTCTTT. This codes for CATRISDRTNTEAFF.

This clonotype was detected only a few times. Just one base apart from a much larger clone, this may be a read error. The CDR3 carries no conserved terminal phenylalanine or tryptophan, so it likely arises from a read error. The chain couples TRBV19 to TRBJ2-6; TRBD1 aligns across 9 bases. Trimming cost V 6 bases and J 2 bases; bases outside gene matches: 5. This CDR3 is 16 amino acids long. The germline V gene encodes CDR1 LNHDA and CDR2 SQIVND (reference sequence). The CDR3 sequence: CASRRTGETGANVLTS. The CDR3 region has the DNA TGTGCCAGTAGAAGGACAGGGGAGACTGGGGCCAACGTCCTGACTTCC.

The genes are TRBV5-4 and TRBJ2-2; D assignment may be TRBD1 or TRBD2 (7 bases each). This CDR3 region has 17 residues. Germline V gene sequence: CDR1 SGHNT, CDR2 YYREEE (reference sequence). V lost 3 bases, J lost 0 bases, and 15 bases lay in between. The CDR3 protein is CASSSQGGGANTGELFF. CDR3 coding DNA: TGTGCCAGCAGCTCCCAGGGAGGGGGCGCGAACACCGGGGAGCTGTTTTTT. Looking up the rest from reference TRBV5-4 and TRBJ2-2 gives the full variable domain: ETGVTQSPTHLIKTRGQQVTLRCSSQSGHNTVSWYQQALGQGPQFIFQYYREEENGRGNFPPRFSGLQFPNYSSELNVNALELDDSALYLCASSSQGGGANTGELFFGEGSRLTVL.

The V call is TRBV20-1, the J call TRBJ1-1; TRBD1 matches at 7 bases. From germline, CDR1 is DFQATT and CDR2 SNEGSKA (reference sequence). This CDR3 spans 14 amino acids. The DNA of the CDR3 is TGCAGCTTTCACAGGGGATCGTCGTACACTGAAGCTTTCTTT. Encoded protein: CSFHRGSSYTEAFF.

Comment on this clonotype: A read error may explain this, as a much larger clone is one base away. The CDR3 here is CASPPPSRRFF. CDR3 in DNA: TGTGCCAGTCCCCCCCCTAGCCGTCGGTTCTTC. J is TRBJ2-1 and V is TRBV7-3, with a tentative D call TRBD2 (5 bases). Trimming pared 9 bases from V and 15 bases from J, leaving 18 bases between. CDR1 and CDR2 from the germline V gene are SGHTA and FQGTGA. This CDR3 has 11 residues.

This clonotype was counted at least ten times. V usage is TRBV2 and J usage is TRBJ1-3, with D unclear. This CDR3 has 14 residues. V was clipped by 1 base and J by 2 bases, with 6 bases between them. Germline V lookup: CDR1 SNHLY, CDR2 FYNNEI. The CDR3 loop reads CASSEEGTGNTIYF. DNA of the CDR3: TGTGCCAGCAGTGAAGAGGGAACTGGAAACACCATATATTTT.

This clonotype was counted only a few times. The gene calls are TRBV18 and TRBJ2-2; D is uncertain. The ends were cut back, 2 bases at V and 0 bases at J, with 10 bases in the middle. CDR1 KGHSH and CDR2 LQKENI come from the germline V gene. This CDR3 contains 16 residues. CDR3 protein: CASSPISASNTGELFF. The CDR3 DNA reads as TGTGCCAGCTCACCAATAAGCGCCTCGAACACCGGGGAGCTGTTTTTT.

A remark on this clonotype: The CDR3 ends on some other residue instead of the conserved phenylalanine or tryptophan, so this is likely a read error. The rearrangement links TRBV11-3 to TRBJ2-5; TRBD2 agrees at 7 bases. This CDR3 has 13 amino acids. CDR1 is SGHNT and CDR2 is YENEEA in the germline V gene. V lost 6 bases to trimming and J lost 7 bases; unmatched junction nucleotides: 8. CDR3 protein: CASSRRGGATQYL. The CDR3 nucleotides are TGTGCCAGCAGTCGGCGGGGAGGGGCGACCCAGTACCTC.

This clonotype was found many times. The chain is built from TRBV5-1 and TRBJ2-1; 7 bases line up with TRBD2. The CDR3 length is 16 residues. Germline V gene sequence: CDR1 SGHRS, CDR2 YFSETQ. V shed 1 base, J shed 0 bases, and the junction held 4 bases outside the gene matches. The CDR3 loop is CASSLSGGSSYNEQFF. CDR3 DNA: TGCGCCAGCAGCTTGTCCGGCGGGAGCTCCTACAATGAGCAGTTCTTC.

The chain recombines TRBV7-2 with TRBJ2-4; 7 nucleotides align to TRBD2. V lost 5 bases to trimming and J lost 7 bases; unmatched junction nucleotides: 11. Germline values: CDR1 SGHTA, CDR2 FQGNSA. The CDR3 sequence is 15 residues long. The CDR3 DNA is TGTGCCAGCAGCCCCCGGTATGGGGGGGAGAACATTCAGTACTTC. Translating it yields CASSPRYGGENIQYF.

This clonotype appeared a few times. A clone one base away is much larger, so this may be a read error. The chain combines TRBV9 with TRBJ2-1, with D possibly matching TRBD1 (5 bases). Germline CDR1 is SGDLS and CDR2 is YYNGEE. The CDR3 sequence is 13 residues long. CDR3 sequence reads: CAGSVGRELDQFF. The CDR3 DNA is TGTGCCGGCAGCGTGGGCAGGGAATTGGATCAGTTCTTC. The entire variable domain, with the rest obtained from reference TRBV9 and TRBJ2-1, is as follows: DSGVTQTPKHLITATGQRVTLRCSPRSGDLSVYWYQQSLDQGLQFLIQYYNGEERAKGNILERFSAQQFPDLHSELNLSSLELGDSALYFCAGSVGRELDQFFGPGTRLTVL.

In regard to this clonotype: A much larger clone differs by one base, so this may be a read error. This chain links TRBV15 with TRBJ2-3; 8 bases match TRBD2. This CDR3 comprises 17 residues. In germline, CDR1 is LNHNV, CDR2 YYDKDF (reference sequence). The CDR3 coding sequence is TGTGCCACCAGCAGAGAAATCGGACTAGCCGACACAGATGCGCAGTATTTT. This encodes CATSREIGLADTDAQYF.

This clonotype appeared many times. This chain connects TRBV20-1 to TRBJ2-5, with D perhaps given as TRBD1 or TRBD2 (6 bases each). Germline V lookup: CDR1 DFQATT, CDR2 SNEGSKA (reference sequence). The CDR3 has 17 amino acids. The V and J ends lost 1 base and 0 bases respectively, with 18 bases between them. The CDR3 loop reads CSARAEGRDKYQETQYF. In nucleotides, the CDR3 is TGCAGTGCTAGAGCGGAGGGGCGGGACAAATACCAAGAGACCCAGTACTTC.

A word on this clonotype: This CDR3 fails to terminate in the conserved phenylalanine or tryptophan, so it likely reflects a read error. The V and J genes are TRBV19 and TRBJ2-5; 9 bases line up with TRBD2. CDR3 length: 16 residues. CDR1 and CDR2 from the germline V gene are LNHDA and SQIVND (reference sequence). Trimming took 5 bases from V and 4 from J; bases not matched to a gene: 11. CDR3 sequence (DNA): TGTGCCAGTAGTCCCAGTCTAGCGGGGATCGCAGAGACCCAGTACTCC. Translated: CASSPSLAGIAETQYS.